This T cell receptor (beta chain) derives from a study of blood T cell repertoires in COVID-19. Across the whole study: COVID-19 samples, acute and convalescent, were from the United States, Italy and Spain. T cells, B-cell-depleted T cells, or PBMCs supplied cDNA or gDNA.

Original data processing: From reference gene primer amplification, estimates of nucleated cell counts were derived. The protocol was immunoSEQ multiplex PCR, while the TCRdb copy is restricted to in-frame clones and leaves out a portion. V and J calls and clone size follow that table, whereas D and trimming were derived from the DNA. Of 140,000 to 150,000 clones in the sample, almost 90% were seen once. The germline gives CDR1 SGDLS, CDR2 YYNGEE. There are 15 residues in the CDR3. Trimming at V came to 2 bases and at J to 5 bases, leaving 6 bases not matched to a gene. This chain uses TRBV9 with TRBJ2-5; 10 bases agree with TRBD1. Sequenced material: peripheral blood. The sequence was obtained from a human donor in a cohort sampled during active COVID-19. CDR3 sequence reads: CASSVWTGGGETQYF. The CDR3 DNA reads TGTGCCAGCAGCGTTTGGACAGGGGGTGGGGAGACCCAGTACTTC. Drawing the rest from reference TRBV9 and TRBJ2-5, the complete variable domain is DSGVTQTPKHLITATGQRVTLRCSPRSGDLSVYWYQQSLDQGLQFLIQYYNGEERAKGNILERFSAQQFPDLHSELNLSSLELGDSALYFCASSVWTGGGETQYFGPGTRLLVL.